The clone carrying this TCR beta chain was seen just once. Random hexamers served to reverse transcribe roughly 0.45 to 1 ug RNA. MiXCR, run by TCRdb on the immunoSEQ multiplex PCR reads, gives a single entry per CDR3 protein. The repertoire has 120,000 to 150,000 distinct CDR3 sequences, almost 96% of them found once; the top ten carry about 0.08%. The source of the sample is a study of CD8 T cells in Susac syndrome. After removal of 2 bases from V and 7 bases from J, the junction contained 1 base not matched to a gene. This CDR3 comprises 13 residues. Per the germline V gene, CDR1 is MDHEN and CDR2 is SYDVKM. Patients with Susac syndrome met the recently defined diagnostic criteria for definite or probable disease.

The sequencing sample was made of CD4+ T cells from PBMCs. This chain uses TRBV28 with TRBJ1-5; 8 bases map to TRBD1. The TCR comes from a human donor with Susac syndrome. The DNA for the CDR3 is TGTGCCAGCAGTTTACAGGGGGCACAGCCCCAGCATTTT. Its protein is CASSLQGAQPQHF.